This TCR beta chain was observed in a study of early T cells in non-severe SARS-CoV-2 infection. Study at large: Bulk RNA from unsorted whole blood was sequenced; chains were unpaired. Study-level findings and limits: Lookups in VDJdb leaned toward anti-spike CD8 responses and missed private and CD4 specificities.

As for this clonotype: Its specificity is unknown.

The V end lost 4 bases, the J end lost 6 bases, and 12 bases lay between the germline ends. The V gene's germline CDR1 is MNHNS and CDR2 SASEGT. The CDR3 consists of 14 residues. Unique molecular identifiers (one per individual cDNA molecule) were attached. TCRdb passed the 5' RACE reads through MiXCR, listing each CDR3 protein once. Of 65,000 to 70,000 distinct CDR3 sequences listed, roughly 10% are singletons. J is TRBJ1-4 and V is TRBV6-1, with D possibly TRBD1 on 5 matching bases. The sample was whole blood. The TCR was taken from an adult who was a healthcare worker with PCR-confirmed SARS-CoV-2 infection or an uninfected control (not recorded which). The CDR3 reads CASSVSGRDEKLFF. In nucleotides, the CDR3 is TGTGCCAGCAGTGTGTCAGGGAGGGATGAAAAACTGTTTTTT.